This passage covers 32 T cell receptor beta chains from one sample sequenced in a study of blood T cell repertoires in COVID-19. Here immunoSEQ multiplex PCR was the method, and the copy in TCRdb shows in-frame clones only, minus some. Among about 200,000 clones listed, 76% were seen once. Sequences were obtained from PBMCs or T cells enriched from blood (not recorded which). All receptors come from a woman aged 45-59 years with acute COVID-19.

The V gene is TRBV5-1, the J gene TRBJ2-6; 8 bases line up with TRBD1. V was pared by 4 bases and J by 0 bases, with 3 bases of the junction left unmatched. The CDR3 has 16 amino acids. Germline V gene sequence: CDR1 SGHRS, CDR2 YFSETQ. CDR3 region: CASSQDRVSGANVLTF. The CDR3 DNA sequence: TGCGCCAGCAGCCAGGACAGGGTCTCTGGGGCCAACGTCCTGACTTTC. Variable domain in full (rest from reference TRBV5-1 and TRBJ2-6): KAGVTQTPRYLIKTRGQQVTLSCSPISGHRSVSWYQQTPGQGLQFLFEYFSETQRNKGNFPGRFSGRQFSNSRSEMNVSTLELGDSALYLCASSQDRVSGANVLTFGAGSRLTVL.

The genes are TRBV14 and TRBJ1-2, with 10 positions matching TRBD1. Germline V CDR1 and CDR2: SGHDN, FVKESK. Trimming removed 4 bases from V and 7 bases from J; junction bases left unmatched: 9. The CDR3 extends over 15 amino acids. In nucleotides, the CDR3 is TGTGCCAGCAGCCGTGCCGGGACAGGGGTGCGTGGCTACACCTTC. Protein product: CASSRAGTGVRGYTF.

A single count supports this clone. The chain combines TRBV7-2 with TRBJ1-3; 7 nucleotides agree with TRBD1. Per germline, CDR1 SGHTA and CDR2 FQGNSA. The CDR3 extends over 15 amino acids. V dropped 7 bases and J dropped 4; count of bases not matched to a gene: 10. The CDR3 reads CASTRERGLGNTIYF. The CDR3 DNA is TGTGCCAGCACCCGTGAAAGGGGGCTAGGAAACACCATATATTTT.

The V and J genes are TRBV5-1 and TRBJ1-4, with 8 bases identical to TRBD1. V gave up 3 bases and J gave up 3 bases; unmatched junction bases: 7. There are 16 residues in the CDR3. CDR1 is SGHRS, CDR2 YFSETQ, per germline. The CDR3 DNA reads as TGCGCCAGCAGCTGGCAGGGGGCAGGGGCTAATGAAAAACTGTTTTTT. This gives the protein CASSWQGAGANEKLFF.

This clone was found a few times. The chain uses TRBV28 and TRBJ2-3; D perhaps matches TRBD2 (7 bases). The CDR3 spans 17 residues. Trimming took 6 bases from V and 2 from J, leaving 21 bases between them. Germline CDR1 and CDR2: MDHEN and SYDVKM. Here the CDR3 DNA reads TGTGCCAGCAGCCCCCTCTTGGGGGGGGCTTACACAGATACGCAGTATTTT. Translation gives CASSPLLGGAYTDTQYF.

This clone was seen only once. The chain joins TRBV6-5 to TRBJ2-7; D is unresolved. CDR3 length: 13 residues. Germline loops: CDR1 MNHEY, CDR2 SVGAGI. Trimming shortened V by 0 bases and J by 6 bases, and 9 bases separated the two germline ends. CDR3 in amino acids: CASSYSVYSEQYV. The CDR3 bases are TGTGCCAGCAGTTACTCGGTTTACAGCGAGCAGTACGTC.

The V call is TRBV7-9, the J call TRBJ2-1; TRBD2 aligns across 11 bases. Germline-derived CDR1 and CDR2 are SEHNR and FQNEAQ (reference sequence). This CDR3 is built from 16 residues. V gave up 2 bases and J gave up 2 bases; unmatched junction bases: 2. The CDR3 bases are TGTGCCAGCAGCTTACTAGCGGGGGGCGCCTACAATGAGCAGTTCTTC. Residues: CASSLLAGGAYNEQFF.

This clone was seen only a few times. The rearrangement joins TRBV5-1 to TRBJ2-7; 10 bases align to TRBD1. The trim removed 4 bases at V and 6 bases at J, leaving 4 bases unmatched. Germline V gene lookup returns CDR1 SGHRS and CDR2 YFSETQ. CDR3 length: 13 residues. The CDR3 coding sequence is TGCGCCAGCAGCGCAGGACAGGGGGGCGAGCAGTACGTC. Protein: CASSAGQGGEQYV.

The V gene is TRBV2, the J gene TRBJ1-1; D perhaps matches TRBD1 (6 bases). The CDR3 runs 18 residues. Trimming took off 7 bases at V and 2 bases at J, with 26 bases between the two ends. Looked up from germline, CDR1 is SNHLY and CDR2 is FYNNEI. CDR3 amino acids: CASTANPYRTGKNTEAFF. In DNA form, the CDR3 reads TGTGCCAGCACAGCAAATCCCTACAGAACAGGGAAAAACACTGAAGCTTTCTTT.

This chain joins TRBV6-5 and TRBJ1-2; 8 bases are shared with TRBD1. In germline, CDR1 is MNHEY, CDR2 SVGAGI. This CDR3 region has 15 residues. The V and J ends lost 0 bases and 8 bases, in that order; junction bases with no gene match: 8. CDR3 amino acids: CASSYSTQGAEGYTF. In nucleotides, the CDR3 is TGTGCCAGCAGTTACTCGACCCAGGGGGCAGAGGGCTACACCTTC.

The V gene is TRBV11-3, the J gene TRBJ1-1; 7 bases are a match to TRBD1. The germline V gene encodes CDR1 SGHNT and CDR2 YENEEA. The ends lost 5 bases at V and 3 bases at J; junction bases unmatched: 6. CDR3 size: 14 residues. The CDR3 region is CASSPPDRDTEAFF. The CDR3 nucleotides read TGTGCCAGCAGCCCCCCCGACAGGGACACTGAAGCTTTCTTT.

This clone was picked up many times. J is TRBJ2-1 and V is TRBV12-3 or TRBV12-4; D not certain. The CDR3 runs to 11 residues. V was clipped by 5 bases and J by 7 bases, with 6 bases between them. The CDR3 here is CASSMENEQFF. The CDR3 nucleotides read TGTGCCAGCAGTATGGAGAATGAGCAGTTCTTC.

This clone was counted once. J is TRBJ2-7 and V is TRBV7-3; TRBD1 matches at 9 bases. Germline CDR1 is SGHTA and CDR2 is FQGTGA. CDR3 length: 14 amino acids. Trimming removed 4 bases from V and 2 bases from J; junction bases left unmatched: 3. The DNA for the CDR3 is TGTGCCAGCAGCTCGGGACAGGGCACCTACGAGCAGTACGTC. Encoded protein: CASSSGQGTYEQYV.

The chain carries TRBV6-2 or TRBV6-3 and TRBJ2-7, with TRBD2 as a possible D gene (5 bases). Germline CDR1 and CDR2: MNHEY and SVGEGT. The germline V and J ends were trimmed by 0 bases and 7 bases, with 13 bases remaining between them. The CDR3 spans 14 residues. Here the CDR3 DNA reads TGTGCCAGCAGTTACTCGACGGGATGGGTAGAGCAGTACGTC. Protein product: CASSYSTGWVEQYV.

This chain links TRBV5-6 with TRBJ2-7, with D possibly TRBD1 on 6 matching bases. V lost 4 bases, J lost 1 base, and 9 bases lay in between. The CDR3 sequence is 13 residues long. Germline lookup yields CDR1 SGHDT and CDR2 YYEEEE. The DNA of the CDR3 is TGTGCCAGCAGCCACAGGGTATCCTACGAGCAGTACGTC. Its translation: CASSHRVSYEQYV.

This clone was detected once. The chain recombines TRBV19 with TRBJ2-3; D is possibly TRBD2 (5 bases). Germline CDR1 is LNHDA and CDR2 is SQIVND (reference sequence). The V end lost 9 bases, the J end lost 1 base, and 17 bases lay between the germline ends. The CDR3 loop spans 15 amino acids. The CDR3 nucleotides read TGTGCCAGCCGCCCCTTCCGGGAAGGCACAGATACGCAGTATTTT. As protein: CASRPFREGTDTQYF.

The count of this clone is one. The chain links TRBV28 to TRBJ1-2, with a weak D call TRBD1 (6 bases). Trimming removed 3 bases from V and 4 bases from J, with 15 bases in between. This CDR3 comprises 15 residues. Germline-derived CDR1 and CDR2 are MDHEN and SYDVKM. CDR3 DNA: TGTGCCAGCAGTTTTGGGGGGGCGAAGACCTATGGCTACACCTTC. Translation gives CASSFGGAKTYGYTF.

V usage is TRBV28 and J usage is TRBJ1-5, with TRBD1 as a possible D gene (6 bases). The CDR3 is 14 amino acids. Trimming pared 6 bases from V and 6 bases from J, leaving 15 bases between. The germline V gene has CDR1 MDHEN and CDR2 SYDVKM. The CDR3 loop is CASSRSQGSQPQHF. CDR3 nucleotide sequence: TGTGCCAGCAGCCGGTCGCAGGGGAGTCAGCCCCAGCATTTT. Filled out from reference TRBV28 and TRBJ1-5, the complete variable domain reads DVKVTQSSRYLVKRTGEKVFLECVQDMDHENMFWYRQDPGLGLRLIYFSYDVKMKEKGDIPEGYSVSREKKERFSLILESASTNQTSMYLCASSRSQGSQPQHFGDGTRLSIL.

Here the CDR3 DNA reads TGCGCCAGCAGCCAAGAGGTACAGGGCGTCTATGGCTACACCTTC. Translating it yields CASSQEVQGVYGYTF. The chain combines TRBV4-3 with TRBJ1-2; tentative D call: TRBD1 (6 bases). This CDR3 has 15 amino acids. Trimming removed 0 bases from V and 4 bases from J, with 12 bases in between. Per germline, CDR1 LGHNA and CDR2 YSLEER.

The CDR3 spells CASSPGGENTEAFF. CDR3 DNA: TGTGCCAGCAGCCCCGGCGGGGAGAACACTGAAGCTTTCTTT. This sequence joins TRBV3-1 (or the pseudogene TRBV3-2) and TRBJ1-1; D not certain. The germline V and J ends were trimmed by 4 bases and 1 base, with 10 bases remaining between them. CDR1 and CDR2 (germline): LGHDT, YNNKEL (reference sequence). This CDR3 is built from 14 residues.

This chain uses TRBV23-1 with TRBJ2-7, with D perhaps TRBD2 (7 bases). TRBV23-1 is designated an ORF whose function remains uncertain. Trimming took 2 bases from V and 0 from J, leaving 20 bases between them. This CDR3 region has 18 residues. The CDR3: CASSQLRGGEPSSYEQYV. The CDR3 DNA follows: TGCGCCAGCAGTCAACTGAGAGGGGGGGAACCCAGCTCCTACGAGCAGTACGTC.

The genes are TRBV4-2 and TRBJ2-1, with 7 nucleotides matching TRBD1. This CDR3 region has 16 residues. Germline assignment: CDR1 LGHNA and CDR2 YNFKEQ. The J segment lost 3 bases and the V segment lost 2 bases, leaving 7 bases of the junction unmatched. The CDR3 sequence is CASSQIPGQLYNEQFF. The CDR3 DNA sequence: TGTGCCAGCAGCCAAATCCCGGGACAGCTCTACAATGAGCAGTTCTTC.

J is TRBJ2-5 and V is TRBV7-9; 10 bases are a match to TRBD1. The junction had 14 bases not matched to a gene; V was cut back by 5 bases and J by 2 bases. This CDR3 is 18 amino acids long. In germline, CDR1 is SEHNR, CDR2 FQNEAQ (reference sequence). CDR3 nucleotides: TGTGCCAGCAGCCCACGGTTGGGGGACAGGGGCAGGCAAGAGACCCAGTACTTC. This codes for CASSPRLGDRGRQETQYF.

The table lists this clone with a few counts. The chain carries TRBV6-4 and TRBJ2-1; 9 positions agree with TRBD1. J was trimmed by 9 bases and V by 6 bases; bases with no gene match: 9. This CDR3 region has 14 residues. Germline assignment: CDR1 MRHNA and CDR2 SNTAGT. Here the CDR3 reads CASSITTGGLEQFF. The CDR3, as DNA: TGTGCCAGCAGCATAACTACAGGGGGCCTTGAGCAGTTCTTC.

In its sample, this clone was seen many times. The chain is built from TRBV6-5 and TRBJ1-5, with no clear D. Germline V CDR1 and CDR2: MNHEY, SVGAGI. Trimming cost V 4 bases and J 6 bases, with 13 bases left between them. CDR3 length: 14 amino acids. The CDR3 bases are TGTGCCAGCAGTTTAAGGGAGGGCGGTCAGCCCCAGCATTTT. Translated: CASSLREGGQPQHF.

V and J are TRBV11-3 and TRBJ2-7, with 8 positions matching TRBD2. CDR3 length: 15 amino acids. Germline V lookup: CDR1 SGHNT, CDR2 YENEEA. Germline trimming cut 5 bases from V and 2 bases from J; bases unmatched to any gene: 8. The CDR3 sequence: CASSQGSGGAYEQYV. In DNA, the CDR3 is TGTGCCAGCAGCCAAGGAAGCGGGGGAGCCTACGAGCAGTACGTC.

The CDR3 DNA follows: TGTGCCAGCACCGCTACAGCGAACACTGAAGCTTTCTTT. It translates to CASTATANTEAFF. This chain links TRBV12-3 or TRBV12-4 with TRBJ1-1, with no clear D. Trimming took off 7 bases at V and 1 base at J, with 10 bases between the two ends. This CDR3 comprises 13 residues.

J is TRBJ2-2 and V is TRBV7-2; 10 bases fit TRBD2. The CDR3 loop spans 16 amino acids. Germline trimming cut 3 bases from V and 2 bases from J; bases unmatched to any gene: 3. CDR1 is SGHTA and CDR2 is FQGNSA in the germline V gene. In DNA, the CDR3 is TGTGCCAGCAGCTTCTTAGCGGGGGGTAACACCGGGGAGCTGTTTTTT. Its translation is CASSFLAGGNTGELFF.

This clone was seen only once. Here the CDR3 reads CATSDAGQAYNEQFF. The CDR3 nucleotides read TGTGCCACCAGTGATGCGGGACAGGCATACAATGAGCAGTTCTTC. The chain uses TRBV24-1 and TRBJ2-1; TRBD1 agrees at 8 bases. Germline CDR1 KGHDR, CDR2 SFDVKD. This CDR3 has 15 amino acids. The junction had 4 bases not matched to a gene; V was cut back by 3 bases and J by 4 bases.

The rearrangement uses TRBV9 and TRBJ1-5; 12 bases match TRBD1. V was clipped by 3 bases and J by 7 bases; unmatched bases: 2. The CDR3 runs 14 residues. The germline CDR1 and CDR2 sequences are SGDLS and YYNGEE. The CDR3 reads CASSAGTGGQPQHF. The CDR3, as DNA: TGTGCCAGCAGCGCTGGGACAGGGGGCCAGCCCCAGCATTTT.

Note on this clone: An end of the junction does not agree with germline; a read error may underlie this. This rearrangement joins TRBV7-7 to TRBJ2-2; D gene unclear. The CDR3 loop spans 16 amino acids. Germline CDR1 reads SSHAT; CDR2 reads FNYEAQ (reference sequence). CDR3 sequence reads: CASSPKSPTNTGELFF. DNA for the CDR3: TGTGCTAGCAGCCCAAAATCGCCTACGAACACCGGGGAGCTGTTTTTT. The full variable domain, with the rest looked up from reference TRBV7-7 and TRBJ2-2, is GAGVSQSPRYKVTKRGQDVTLRCDPISSHATLYWYQQALGQGPEFLTYFNYEAQPDKSGLPSDRFSAERPEGSISTLTIQRTEQRDSAMYRCASSPKSPTNTGELFFGEGSRLTVL.

The rearrangement links TRBV6-1 to TRBJ1-2; 8 positions agree with TRBD1. The CDR3 runs to 16 residues. In germline, CDR1 is MNHNS, CDR2 SASEGT. After removal of 4 bases from V and 2 bases from J, the junction contained 9 bases not matched to a gene. DNA for the CDR3: TGTGCCAGCAGTGGAGCCCGGGACAGGAGGAACTATGGCTACACCTTC. Protein sequence: CASSGARDRRNYGYTF.